This passage covers 27 T cell receptor beta chains from one sample sequenced in a study of control samples from healthy donors and cancer patients. TCRdb keeps only in-frame clones here, not all; method: immunoSEQ multiplex PCR. Of roughly 120,000 clones detected, 85% to 90% appear once; the ten largest clones hold less than 4%. Sequenced material: PBMCs. The receptors originated from a woman in her sixties with lung cancer.

The CDR3 loop is CASSISDLDYGYTF. The CDR3 nucleotides read TGTGCCAGTAGTATTTCGGACCTTGACTATGGCTACACCTTC. The rearrangement joins TRBV19 to TRBJ1-2; the D is unclear. The CDR3 length is 14 residues. Germline values: CDR1 LNHDA, CDR2 SQIVND (reference sequence). Trimming stripped 3 bases from V and 3 bases from J, with 11 bases between.

This sequence joins TRBV6-5 and TRBJ1-2; perhaps TRBD1 as D (6 bases). Trimming shortened V by 0 bases and J by 4 bases, and 9 bases separated the two germline ends. The CDR3 runs to 14 residues. Germline loops: CDR1 MNHEY, CDR2 SVGAGI. CDR3 nucleotides: TGTGCCAGCAGTTACTCGGGGGCTCTCTATGGCTACACCTTC. The encoded protein is CASSYSGALYGYTF.

CDR3 coding DNA: TGTGCCAGCAGCCCCTGGGGCGGGGGGGAAGAGACCCAGTACTTC. Its translation is CASSPWGGGEETQYF. The rearrangement links TRBV7-2 to TRBJ2-5; 9 nucleotides line up with TRBD2. The CDR3 consists of 15 residues. Trimming at V came to 5 bases and at J to 3 bases, leaving 7 bases not matched to a gene. Germline V gene data show CDR1 as SGHTA and CDR2 as FQGNSA.

The gene calls are TRBV18 and TRBJ1-1; 8 nucleotides match TRBD1. This CDR3 contains 16 residues. The germline gives CDR1 KGHSH, CDR2 LQKENI. The V and J ends lost 4 bases and 1 base, in that order; junction bases with no gene match: 8. CDR3 sequence reads: CASSQSRGQSNTEAFF. The CDR3 nucleotides read TGTGCCAGCTCACAAAGCAGGGGGCAGTCGAACACTGAAGCTTTCTTT. Based on the CDR3 plus reference TRBV18 and TRBJ1-1, the full variable domain is NAGVMQNPRHLVRRRGQEARLRCSPMKGHSHVYWYRQLPEEGLKFMVYLQKENIIDESGMPKERFSAEFPKEGPSILRIQQVVRGDSAAYFCASSQSRGQSNTEAFFGQGTRLTVV.

The chain recombines TRBV11-2 with TRBJ1-6; D is ambiguous. The length of the CDR3 is 13 residues. The germline V gene has CDR1 SGHAT and CDR2 FQNNGV. V was trimmed by 5 bases and J by 9 bases, leaving 11 bases between them. The chain's CDR3 is CASSTQAGSPLHF. For the CDR3, the DNA is TGTGCCAGCAGCACCCAGGCAGGTTCACCCCTCCACTTT. Supplemented by reference TRBV11-2 and TRBJ1-6, the full variable domain reads EAGVAQSPRYKIIEKRQSVAFWCNPISGHATLYWYQQILGQGPKLLIQFQNNGVVDDSQLPKDRFSAERLKGVDSTLKIQPAKLEDSAVYLCASSTQAGSPLHFGNGTRLTVT.

This chain uses TRBV6-5 with TRBJ2-7; D perhaps matches TRBD1 (6 bases). Trimming took off 6 bases at V and 2 bases at J, with 11 bases between the two ends. Germline lookup yields CDR1 MNHEY and CDR2 SVGAGI. The CDR3 sequence is 13 residues long. This CDR3 reads CASSADSTYEQYF. In DNA, the CDR3 is TGTGCCAGCAGCGCGGACAGTACCTACGAGCAGTACTTC.

The chain joins TRBV28 to TRBJ1-5; TRBD1 aligns across 8 bases. CDR3 length: 14 residues. Per germline, CDR1 MDHEN and CDR2 SYDVKM. Germline trimming cut 6 bases from V and 4 bases from J; bases unmatched to any gene: 5. CDR3 DNA sequence: TGTGCCAGCAGCCCAGGGGGCGCAAATCAGCCCCAGCATTTT. Its translation is CASSPGGANQPQHF.

This chain links TRBV11-2 with TRBJ2-3; D remains ambiguous. The CDR3 is 15 amino acids. Trimming shortened V by 6 bases and J by 0 bases, and 13 bases separated the two germline ends. From germline, CDR1 is SGHAT and CDR2 FQNNGV. For the CDR3, the DNA is TGTGCCAGCAGTTTGGACCGTATAAGCACAGATACGCAGTATTTT. It yields the protein CASSLDRISTDTQYF.

CDR3 DNA: TGTGCCAGCTCACCGCTTCCGACAGGGAACACAGATACGCAGTATTTT. Translation gives CASSPLPTGNTDTQYF. The chain links TRBV18 to TRBJ2-3, with 7 bases aligning to TRBD1. The CDR3 consists of 16 residues. V dropped 3 bases and J dropped 2; count of bases not matched to a gene: 8. CDR1 is KGHSH, CDR2 LQKENI, per germline.

This clone showed up just once. J is TRBJ1-5 and V is TRBV6-5, with TRBD1 as a possible D gene (6 bases). CDR1 MNHEY and CDR2 SVGAGI come from the germline V gene. The CDR3 is 14 amino acids. V dropped 6 bases and J dropped 4 bases, with 13 bases sitting between them. The CDR3 bases are TGTGCCAGCAGCCGGACAGTCTATAATCAGCCCCAGCATTTT. It is translated as CASSRTVYNQPQHF.

The CDR3 coding sequence is TGTGCCAGCAGTGAGGGACAGGGGGGGGGTGGCTACACCTTC. This sequence encodes CASSEGQGGGGYTF. The chain joins TRBV2 to TRBJ1-2; TRBD1 matches 11 bases. This CDR3 is 14 amino acids long. V dropped 3 bases and J dropped 7; count of bases not matched to a gene: 4. CDR1 is SNHLY and CDR2 is FYNNEI in the germline V gene.

This sequence joins TRBV9 and TRBJ2-2; 7 bases match TRBD1. The CDR3 has 16 amino acids. From germline, CDR1 is SGDLS and CDR2 YYNGEE. Trimming took 3 bases from V and 7 from J; bases not matched to a gene: 12. The CDR3 sequence is CASSAPGGSTVGELFF. CDR3 DNA: TGTGCCAGCAGCGCCCCAGGGGGTAGTACAGTCGGGGAGCTGTTTTTT. Based on the CDR3 plus reference TRBV9 and TRBJ2-2, the full variable domain is DSGVTQTPKHLITATGQRVTLRCSPRSGDLSVYWYQQSLDQGLQFLIQYYNGEERAKGNILERFSAQQFPDLHSELNLSSLELGDSALYFCASSAPGGSTVGELFFGEGSRLTVL.

A note on this clone: Other DNA sequences in this specimen translate into the identical CDR3. The chain uses TRBV6-5 and TRBJ1-1, with D hard to call. The V gene lost 2 bases and the J gene lost 1 base, with 8 bases spanning the gap. This CDR3 comprises 14 residues. Germline CDR1 is MNHEY and CDR2 is SVGAGI. CDR3: CASSYGGSNTEAFF. The DNA of the CDR3 is TGTGCCAGCAGTTACGGCGGATCGAACACTGAAGCTTTCTTT.

The chain links TRBV5-1 to TRBJ2-2; 9 bases fit TRBD2. V shed 6 bases and J 1 base; nucleotides not matched to a gene: 10. CDR1 SGHRS and CDR2 YFSETQ come from the germline V gene. The CDR3 extends over 17 amino acids. The CDR3 reads CASTTGTSLLNTGELFF. The DNA of the CDR3 is TGCGCCAGCACAACCGGGACTAGCCTCTTGAACACCGGGGAGCTGTTTTTT.

The chain recombines TRBV3-1 (or the pseudogene TRBV3-2) with TRBJ1-4; the D is unclear. Trimming took 4 bases from V and 2 from J, leaving 11 bases between them. Germline assignment: CDR1 LGHDT and CDR2 YNNKEL (reference sequence). The CDR3 consists of 15 residues. DNA for the CDR3: TGTGCCAGCAGCCCCACGGGAGGCACTAATGAAAAACTGTTTTTT. Amino acid sequence: CASSPTGGTNEKLFF.

CDR3 nucleotides: TGTGCCAGCAGCCCGGGGGCACAGGGAAATTCACCCCTCCACTTT. Its translation: CASSPGAQGNSPLHF. The rearrangement uses TRBV5-6 and TRBJ1-6; D perhaps matches TRBD1 (6 bases). The ends were cut back, 4 bases at V and 7 bases at J, with 15 bases in the middle. In germline, CDR1 is SGHDT, CDR2 YYEEEE. The CDR3 sequence is 15 residues long.

The gene calls are TRBV5-5 and TRBJ2-3; 8 nucleotides agree with TRBD1. Per the germline V gene, CDR1 is SGHKS and CDR2 is YYEKEE (reference sequence). There are 16 residues in the CDR3. V shed 3 bases and J 2 bases; nucleotides not matched to a gene: 8. CDR3 protein: CASSSGQGPFTDTQYF. DNA of the CDR3: TGTGCCAGCAGCTCCGGACAGGGACCCTTCACAGATACGCAGTATTTT.

Turning to this clone: A junction boundary mismatches the germline segment, possibly from a read error. This chain joins TRBV4-1 and TRBJ2-1, with TRBD2 matching 8 bases. The CDR3 sequence is 16 residues long. CDR1 is MGHRA and CDR2 is YSYEKL in the germline V gene. The chain's CDR3 is CASRHIGTSTYNEQFF. DNA of the CDR3: TGCGCCAGCCGCCACATTGGGACTAGTACCTACAATGAGCAGTTCTTC.

The J gene is TRBJ2-5, the V gene TRBV19; D not certain. Trimming left V 3 bases short and J 2 bases short, with 4 bases between. CDR3 length equals 12 residues. Germline CDR1 and CDR2: LNHDA and SQIVND (reference sequence). The CDR3 sequence is CASSMGQETQYF. The CDR3, as DNA: TGTGCCAGTAGTATGGGGCAAGAGACCCAGTACTTC.

The V call is TRBV7-9, the J call TRBJ1-1; TRBD1 aligns across 9 bases. Unmatched junction bases numbered 6, after V lost 4 bases and J lost 3 bases. Germline V CDR1 and CDR2: SEHNR, FQNEAQ (reference sequence). The length of the CDR3 is 15 residues. The CDR3 nucleotides read TGTGCCAGCAGCTCGGGACAGGGTGGTTACACTGAAGCTTTCTTT. The encoded protein is CASSSGQGGYTEAFF.

The chain carries TRBV7-8 and TRBJ2-3; D remains unclear. This CDR3 has 17 residues. The V gene lost 0 bases and the J gene lost 6 bases, with 19 bases spanning the gap. CDR1 and CDR2 (germline): SGHVS, FQNEAQ. CDR3 region: CASSLAISSQARDTQYF. Written as DNA, the CDR3 is TGTGCCAGCAGCTTAGCGATTAGTTCCCAGGCCCGTGATACGCAGTATTTT.

V is TRBV4-2 and J is TRBJ2-2; 9 bases fit TRBD2. Germline V gene data show CDR1 as LGHNA and CDR2 as YNFKEQ. V was pared by 4 bases and J by 2 bases, with 8 bases of the junction left unmatched. The length of the CDR3 is 17 residues. CDR3: CASSPVASGANTGELFF. The CDR3 DNA follows: TGTGCCAGCAGCCCAGTCGCTAGCGGGGCTAACACCGGGGAGCTGTTTTTT.

The J gene is TRBJ1-6, the V gene TRBV29-1; D perhaps matches TRBD1 (5 bases). The germline V gene has CDR1 SQVTM and CDR2 ANQGSEA. The CDR3 spans 17 residues. The V and J ends lost 6 bases and 10 bases respectively, with 28 bases between them. For the CDR3, the DNA is TGCAGCGTCACTCTCAATGGGCAGGGCAACGGAAGATCACCCCTCCACTTT. Translated: CSVTLNGQGNGRSPLHF. The full variable domain, in which reference TRBV29-1 and TRBJ1-6 provide the parts outside the CDR3, is SAVISQKPSRDICQRGTSLTIQCQVDSQVTMMFWYRQQPGQSLTLIATANQGSEATYESGFVIDKFPISRPNLTFSTLTVSNMSPEDSSIYLCSVTLNGQGNGRSPLHFGNGTRLTVT.

The gene calls are TRBV9 and TRBJ1-2; 10 bases match TRBD1. The CDR3 is 13 amino acids. Germline CDR1 is SGDLS and CDR2 is YYNGEE. V shed 3 bases, J shed 8 bases, and the junction held 4 bases outside the gene matches. The CDR3, as DNA: TGTGCCAGCAGCGAGACAGGGGGCCGCGGCTACACCTTC. It translates to CASSETGGRGYTF.

V usage is TRBV28 and J usage is TRBJ2-7, with unresolved D. CDR1 is MDHEN and CDR2 is SYDVKM in the germline V gene. The CDR3 is made up of 14 amino acids. Trimming cost V 6 bases and J 2 bases, with 14 bases left between them. The CDR3 coding sequence is TGTGCCAGCAGCCCGACTTTCCGCCCCTACGAGCAGTACTTC. Translating it yields CASSPTFRPYEQYF.

This chain connects TRBV5-1 to TRBJ2-2; 9 nucleotides line up with TRBD1. Losses at the gene ends were 2 bases for V and 6 bases for J; bases not matched to a gene: 5. This CDR3 comprises 15 residues. Germline CDR1 reads SGHRS; CDR2 reads YFSETQ. Written as DNA, the CDR3 is TGCGCCAGCAGCTTCCAAGGACAGGGGTCCGGGGAGCTGTTTTTT. It is translated as CASSFQGQGSGELFF.

The genes are TRBV18 and TRBJ1-1; perhaps TRBD1 as D (5 bases). Trimming pared 2 bases from V and 5 bases from J, leaving 15 bases between. The CDR3 contains 15 residues. Per the germline V gene, CDR1 is KGHSH and CDR2 is LQKENI. The CDR3 DNA is TGTGCCAGCTCACCAGACAGCCTGGCTGGGACTGAAGCTTTCTTT. It translates to CASSPDSLAGTEAFF.